The next 23 T cell receptor beta chains were all read from a single sample in a study of blood T cell repertoires in COVID-19. Assay: immunoSEQ multiplex PCR; the TCRdb copy retains only in-frame clones and omits some. This sample carries a few hundred thousand clones, around nine tenths of them seen once, and the ten largest clones take 1.2%. The sequenced sample was PBMCs or T cells enriched from blood (not recorded which). All receptors come from a woman between 18 and 29 years old who had recovered from COVID-19.

This sequence joins TRBV23-1 and TRBJ2-7; D is ambiguous. TRBV23-1 is assigned to the ORF class and has an uncertain function. The CDR3 sequence is 14 residues long. Trimming stripped 4 bases from V and 4 bases from J, with 14 bases between. DNA for the CDR3: TGCGCCAGCAGTCCAAGCATCACCATATACGAGCAGTACTTC. As protein: CASSPSITIYEQYF.

Here the CDR3 reads CASSLGQGSSGNTIYF. Written as DNA, the CDR3 is TGCGCCAGCAGCTTGGGGCAGGGGAGCTCTGGAAACACCATATATTTT. The V and J genes are TRBV5-1 and TRBJ1-3; the D gene is possibly TRBD1 (6 bases). The CDR3 is 16 amino acids. Germline assignment: CDR1 SGHRS and CDR2 YFSETQ. V was pared by 0 bases and J by 0 bases, with 10 bases between.

The CDR3: CASTFRGKNSPLHF. Here the CDR3 DNA reads TGTGCCAGCACCTTCCGGGGGAAAAATTCACCCCTCCACTTT. This chain uses TRBV11-2 with TRBJ1-6, with D tentatively TRBD1 (5 bases). CDR1 and CDR2 from the germline V gene are SGHAT and FQNNGV. This CDR3 has 14 residues. The ends were cut back, 7 bases at V and 7 bases at J, with 14 bases in the middle.

With regard to this clone: The junction departs from the called germline gene at one end, perhaps through a read error. The chain couples TRBV7-7 to TRBJ2-2, with D possibly matching TRBD1 (6 bases). The CDR3 consists of 14 residues. The germline gives CDR1 SSHAT, CDR2 FNYEAQ (reference sequence). In DNA form, the CDR3 reads TGTGCTAGCAGCTTAAACAGGGCTACCGGGGAGCTGTTTTTT. It specifies CASSLNRATGELFF.

The gene calls are TRBV18 and TRBJ2-7; TRBD2 agrees at 8 bases. CDR1 and CDR2 from the germline V gene are KGHSH and LQKENI. CDR3 length equals 15 residues. The V segment lost 3 bases and the J segment 7 bases; nucleotides outside the gene matches: 11. The CDR3 protein is CASSPSGGSTWEQYF. The CDR3 coding sequence is TGTGCCAGCTCACCCAGCGGGGGATCGACGTGGGAGCAGTACTTC. The full variable domain, in which reference TRBV18 and TRBJ2-7 provide the parts outside the CDR3, is NAGVMQNPRHLVRRRGQEARLRCSPMKGHSHVYWYRQLPEEGLKFMVYLQKENIIDESGMPKERFSAEFPKEGPSILRIQQVVRGDSAAYFCASSPSGGSTWEQYFGPGTRLTVT.

The chain couples TRBV28 to TRBJ1-1; 7 nucleotides match TRBD1. CDR1 and CDR2 from the germline V gene are MDHEN and SYDVKM. CDR3 length equals 14 residues. Losses at the gene ends were 6 bases for V and 6 bases for J; bases not matched to a gene: 10. The CDR3 is CASSRSDRFSEAFF. DNA of the CDR3: TGTGCCAGCAGCCGATCGGACAGGTTCTCTGAAGCTTTCTTT. Using reference TRBV28 and TRBJ1-1 for the parts outside the CDR3, the full variable domain is DVKVTQSSRYLVKRTGEKVFLECVQDMDHENMFWYRQDPGLGLRLIYFSYDVKMKEKGDIPEGYSVSREKKERFSLILESASTNQTSMYLCASSRSDRFSEAFFGQGTRLTVV.

The chain carries TRBV11-2 and TRBJ1-4; possible D gene TRBD1, 6 bases. This CDR3 comprises 15 residues. The V gene lost 5 bases and the J gene lost 4 bases, with 14 bases spanning the gap. CDR1 is SGHAT and CDR2 is FQNNGV in the germline V gene. CDR3 amino acids: CASSPLTGLNEKLFF. CDR3 bases: TGTGCCAGCAGCCCCTTGACAGGCCTTAATGAAAAACTGTTTTTT.

The CDR3 sequence is CASSVTGQGYNEQFF. In DNA, the CDR3 is TGTGCCAGCAGTGTCACGGGACAGGGCTACAATGAGCAGTTCTTC. The gene calls are TRBV7-3 and TRBJ2-1, with 9 bases aligning to TRBD1. CDR3 length: 15 residues. Germline CDR1 SGHTA, CDR2 FQGTGA. Trimming took 6 bases from V and 3 from J; bases not matched to a gene: 6.

This clone was observed once. The rearrangement joins TRBV7-2 to TRBJ1-4, with 9 bases matching TRBD1. Trimming took 5 bases from V and 8 from J; bases not matched to a gene: 6. CDR1 and CDR2 from the germline V gene are SGHTA and FQGNSA. This CDR3 spans 14 amino acids. The CDR3 spells CASSVQGAQEKLFF. The CDR3 bases are TGTGCCAGCAGCGTACAGGGGGCGCAAGAAAAACTGTTTTTT. Complete variable domain (other parts from reference TRBV7-2 and TRBJ1-4): GAGVSQSPSNKVTEKGKDVELRCDPISGHTALYWYRQSLGQGLEFLIYFQGNSAPDKSGLPSDRFSAERTGGSVSTLTIQRTQQEDSAVYLCASSVQGAQEKLFFGSGTQLSVL.

V gene TRBV29-1 combines with J gene TRBJ2-7, with D possibly being TRBD1 (5 bases). The ends were cut back, 1 base at V and 4 bases at J, with 11 bases in the middle. The CDR3 sequence is 13 residues long. Germline CDR1 reads SQVTM; CDR2 reads ANQGSEA. The chain's CDR3 is CSVEADSGYEQYF. DNA of the CDR3: TGCAGCGTTGAAGCAGACAGTGGGTACGAGCAGTACTTC.

The sample holds a few counts of this clone. The chain has TRBV3-1 (or the pseudogene TRBV3-2) and TRBJ2-7; D remains ambiguous. The CDR3 is made up of 14 amino acids. CDR1 is LGHDT, CDR2 YNNKEL, per germline (reference sequence). V was clipped by 1 base and J by 2 bases, with 9 bases between them. The CDR3 sequence is CASSQAGLPYEQYF. The DNA for the CDR3 is TGTGCCAGCAGCCAAGCTGGCCTCCCCTACGAGCAGTACTTC.

The V gene is TRBV2, the J gene TRBJ2-6; a possible D gene is TRBD1 (8 bases). The germline gives CDR1 SNHLY, CDR2 FYNNEI. With 2 bases removed from V and 1 base from J, the gap between germline ends came to 18 bases. The CDR3 has 19 residues. For the CDR3, the DNA is TGTGCCAGCAGTGAACAGGACAGGGAGGGGTGGTCTGGGGCCAACGTCCTGACTTTC. Encoded protein: CASSEQDREGWSGANVLTF.

The V gene is TRBV14, the J gene TRBJ2-7, with TRBD1 as a possible D gene (5 bases). In germline, CDR1 is SGHDN, CDR2 FVKESK. V was pared by 1 base and J by 6 bases, with 13 bases between. The CDR3 runs 14 residues. The CDR3 DNA sequence: TGTGCCAGCAGCCAAGCATCGCAGGGATCCGAGCAGTACTTC. Translation: CASSQASQGSEQYF.

CDR3 nucleotide sequence: TGTGCCAGCAGCCCACTAAGCGGGGGACGTGAGACCCAGTACTTC. Protein: CASSPLSGGRETQYF. V and J are TRBV7-6 and TRBJ2-5; 8 bases line up with TRBD2. V gave up 5 bases and J gave up 5 bases; unmatched junction bases: 10. Germline V gives CDR1 SGHVS, CDR2 FNYEAQ. This CDR3 is 15 amino acids long.

The chain recombines TRBV6-6 with TRBJ1-5, with 7 bases identical to TRBD1. The CDR3 sequence is 18 residues long. The V gene's germline CDR1 is MNHNY and CDR2 SVGAGI (reference sequence). V gave up 5 bases and J gave up 4 bases; unmatched junction bases: 17. The CDR3 protein is CASSPTGQSVHFNQPQHF. CDR3 nucleotides: TGTGCCAGCAGTCCCACGGGACAGTCTGTACATTTTAATCAGCCCCAGCATTTT.

The CDR3 sequence: CAWGSDREHQPQHF. CDR3 nucleotides: TGTGCCTGGGGTTCGGACAGGGAACATCAGCCCCAGCATTTT. V is TRBV30 and J is TRBJ1-5; TRBD1 agrees at 8 bases. The length of the CDR3 is 14 residues. Germline V gives CDR1 GTSNPN, CDR2 SVGIG (reference sequence). J lost 5 bases, V lost 5 bases, and 8 bases had no gene match.

The chain uses TRBV19 and TRBJ1-5, with 7 bases fitting TRBD1. The CDR3 runs 15 residues. Trimming removed 5 bases from V and 2 bases from J; junction bases left unmatched: 6. CDR1 is LNHDA and CDR2 is SQIVND in the germline V gene (reference sequence). The CDR3 DNA sequence: TGTGCCAGTAGTCTCCAGGGGGATCGCAATCAGCCCCAGCATTTT. Translating gives CASSLQGDRNQPQHF. Based on the CDR3 plus reference TRBV19 and TRBJ1-5, the full variable domain is DGGITQSPKYLFRKEGQNVTLSCEQNLNHDAMYWYRQDPGQGLRLIYYSQIVNDFQKGDIAEGYSVSREKKESFPLTVTSAQKNPTAFYLCASSLQGDRNQPQHFGDGTRLSIL.

The chain has TRBV30 and TRBJ2-5, with 7 bases matching TRBD2. CDR1 and CDR2 (germline): GTSNPN, SVGIG (reference sequence). With 3 bases clipped from V and 5 bases from J, the junction kept 0 bases outside the gene matches. The CDR3 has 11 residues. The CDR3 coding sequence is TGTGCCTGGAGGGGGGGGGAGACCCAGTACTTC. Protein sequence: CAWRGGETQYF.

The chain couples TRBV18 to TRBJ2-7; TRBD1 aligns across 11 bases. The germline V gene has CDR1 KGHSH and CDR2 LQKENI. The CDR3 consists of 16 residues. V lost 3 bases, J lost 4 bases, and 8 bases stayed unmatched. The CDR3 coding sequence is TGTGCCAGCTCACCGAGACCCGGGACAGGGGGTTACGAGCAGTACTTC. It yields the protein CASSPRPGTGGYEQYF.

The genes are TRBV7-8 and TRBJ1-2; 7 bases agree with TRBD1. Germline V lookup: CDR1 SGHVS, CDR2 FQNEAQ. J gave up 4 bases and V 4 bases, and 3 bases lay outside the gene matches. This CDR3 spans 13 amino acids. CDR3 protein: CASSSGGIYGYTF. DNA for the CDR3: TGTGCCAGCAGCTCAGGGGGGATCTATGGCTACACCTTC.

For this clone: Within the sample, other DNA sequences also encode this same CDR3. The V and J genes are TRBV12-3 or TRBV12-4 and TRBJ1-1; no definite D call. This CDR3 spans 12 amino acids. Trimming pared 4 bases from V and 1 base from J, leaving 4 bases between. This CDR3 is CASSSGNTEAFF. In nucleotides, the CDR3 is TGTGCCAGCAGTTCGGGGAACACTGAAGCTTTCTTT.

The V call is TRBV20-1, the J call TRBJ1-5; D remains ambiguous. The CDR3 loop spans 11 amino acids. CDR1 DFQATT and CDR2 SNEGSKA come from the germline V gene (reference sequence). CDR3 bases: TGCAGGTACAGTTTCAATCAGCCCCAGCATTTT. Protein sequence: CRYSFNQPQHF.

The rearrangement joins TRBV27 to TRBJ1-6; 8 nucleotides line up with TRBD1. Trimming at V came to 8 bases and at J to 6 bases, leaving 6 bases not matched to a gene. The CDR3 is 14 amino acids. Germline values: CDR1 MNHEY, CDR2 SMNVEV (reference sequence). The chain's CDR3 is CASLGQGFNSPLHF. CDR3 sequence (DNA): TGTGCCAGCCTTGGACAGGGCTTTAATTCACCCCTCCACTTT.